This T cell receptor beta chain stems from a study of control samples from healthy donors and cancer patients. Some clones are missing from TCRdb's copy, which holds only in-frame ones; the method was immunoSEQ multiplex PCR. The sample holds roughly 79,000 clones, roughly 82% seen once. Germline loops: CDR1 SGHNT, CDR2 YYREEE (reference sequence). This CDR3 comprises 13 residues. J gave up 6 bases and V 10 bases, and 6 bases lay outside the gene matches. The clonotype comes from a man between 45 and 60 years old in good health. The source material was blood. The chain is built from TRBV5-4 and TRBJ2-1; 11 positions agree with TRBD2. The DNA of the CDR3 is TGTGCCGTCAGTAGCGGGAGGGGCAATGAGCAGTTCTTC. This translates into CAVSSGRGNEQFF.